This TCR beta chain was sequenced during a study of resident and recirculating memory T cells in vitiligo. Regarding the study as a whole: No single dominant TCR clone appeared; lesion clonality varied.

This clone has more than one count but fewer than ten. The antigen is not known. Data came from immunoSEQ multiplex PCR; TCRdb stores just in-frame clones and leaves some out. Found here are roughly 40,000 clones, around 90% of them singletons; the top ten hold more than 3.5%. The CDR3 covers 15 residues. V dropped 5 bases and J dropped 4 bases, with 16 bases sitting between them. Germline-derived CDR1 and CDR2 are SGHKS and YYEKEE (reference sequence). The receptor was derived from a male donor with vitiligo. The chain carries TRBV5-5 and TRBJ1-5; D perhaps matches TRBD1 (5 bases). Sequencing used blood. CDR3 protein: CASSLLAGGNQPQHF. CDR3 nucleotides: TGTGCCAGCAGTCTGCTGGCGGGGGGTAATCAGCCCCAGCATTTT. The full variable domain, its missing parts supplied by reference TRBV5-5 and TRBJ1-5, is DAGVTQSPTHLIKTRGQQVTLRCSPISGHKSVSWYQQVLGQGPQFIFQYYEKEERGRGNFPDRFSARQFPNYSSELNVNALLLGDSALYLCASSLLAGGNQPQHFGDGTRLSIL.